This paragraph covers one TCR beta chain sequence. MiXCR was run by TCRdb on the RT-PCR reads, yielding one entry per CDR3 protein. This sample has about 570,000 distinct CDR3 sequences, with about 11% found just once. The data derive from a study of response to subunit inactivated influenza vaccine. J gave up 8 bases and V 6 bases, and 14 bases lay outside the gene matches. CDR3 length: 16 amino acids. In germline, CDR1 is MDHEN, CDR2 SYDVKM. Separately, the same data were catalogued under a study of T cells expressing NK-cell markers. From that study: In generating TCR beta cDNA, 5'RACE template switching with UMIs was used.

The sample here was PBMCs from blood, taken on the day of vaccination. This clonotype was obtained from a man between 50 and 59 years old who received an inactivated influenza vaccine. The gene calls are TRBV28 and TRBJ2-1; 9 nucleotides align to TRBD2. CDR3 region: CASSSPTSGLIDEQFF. The DNA of the CDR3 is TGTGCCAGCAGCTCTCCCACTAGCGGGTTAATAGATGAGCAGTTCTTC.